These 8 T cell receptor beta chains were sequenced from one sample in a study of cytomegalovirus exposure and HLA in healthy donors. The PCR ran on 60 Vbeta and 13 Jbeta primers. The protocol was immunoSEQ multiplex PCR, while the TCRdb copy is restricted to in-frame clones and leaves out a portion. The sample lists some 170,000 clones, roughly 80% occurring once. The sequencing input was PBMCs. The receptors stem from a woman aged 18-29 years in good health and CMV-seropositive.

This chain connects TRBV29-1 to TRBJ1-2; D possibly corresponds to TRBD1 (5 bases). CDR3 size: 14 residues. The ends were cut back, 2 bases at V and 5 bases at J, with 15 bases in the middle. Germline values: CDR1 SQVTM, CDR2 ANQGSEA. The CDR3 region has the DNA TGCAGCGTTGAAAGGTTTGGGTCAGGGTATGGCTACACCTTC. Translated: CSVERFGSGYGYTF.

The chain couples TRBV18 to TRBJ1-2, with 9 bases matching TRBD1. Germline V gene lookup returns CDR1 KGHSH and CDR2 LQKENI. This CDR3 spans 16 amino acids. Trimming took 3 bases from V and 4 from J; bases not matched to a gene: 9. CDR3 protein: CASSPGLDRGGYGYTF. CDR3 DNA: TGTGCCAGCTCACCCGGACTGGACAGGGGCGGCTATGGCTACACCTTC.

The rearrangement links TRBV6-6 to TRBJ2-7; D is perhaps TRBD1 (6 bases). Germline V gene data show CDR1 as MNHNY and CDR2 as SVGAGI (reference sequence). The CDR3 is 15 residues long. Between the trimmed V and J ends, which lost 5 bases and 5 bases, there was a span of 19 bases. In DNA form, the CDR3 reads TGTGCCAGCAGTCGAAGGATAGGGGGAACGAACGAGCAGTACTTC. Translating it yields CASSRRIGGTNEQYF.

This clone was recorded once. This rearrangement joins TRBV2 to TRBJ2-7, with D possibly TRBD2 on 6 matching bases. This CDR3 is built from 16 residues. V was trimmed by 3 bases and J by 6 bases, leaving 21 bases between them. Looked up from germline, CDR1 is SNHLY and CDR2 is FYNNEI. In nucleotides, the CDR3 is TGTGCCAGCAGTGACGCTCTAGCGAGAAAGGCTATCGAGCAGTACTTC. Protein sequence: CASSDALARKAIEQYF.

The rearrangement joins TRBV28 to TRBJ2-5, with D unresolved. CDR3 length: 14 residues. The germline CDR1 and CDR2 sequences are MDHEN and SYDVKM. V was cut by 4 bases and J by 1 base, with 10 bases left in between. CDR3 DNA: TGTGCCAGCAGTTACAAGACACGCCAAGAGACCCAGTACTTC. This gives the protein CASSYKTRQETQYF.

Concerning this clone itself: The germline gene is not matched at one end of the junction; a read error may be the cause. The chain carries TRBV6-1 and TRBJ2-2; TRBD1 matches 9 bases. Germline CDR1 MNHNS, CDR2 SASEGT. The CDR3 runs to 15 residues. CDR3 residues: CASRRGQGNPGELFF. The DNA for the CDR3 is TGTGCCAGCAGGCGAGGACAGGGGAACCCCGGGGAGCTGTTTTTT.

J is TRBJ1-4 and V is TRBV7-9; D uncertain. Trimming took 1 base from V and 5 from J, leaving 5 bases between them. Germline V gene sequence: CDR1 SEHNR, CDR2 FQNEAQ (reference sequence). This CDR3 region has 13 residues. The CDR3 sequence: CASSLGGNEKLFF. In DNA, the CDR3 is TGTGCCAGCAGCTTAGGAGGGAATGAAAAACTGTTTTTT.

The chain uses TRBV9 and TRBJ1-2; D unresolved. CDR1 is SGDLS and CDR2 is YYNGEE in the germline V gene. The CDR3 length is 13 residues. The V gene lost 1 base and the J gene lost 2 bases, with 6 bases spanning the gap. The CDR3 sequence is CASSVTDNYGYTF. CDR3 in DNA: TGTGCCAGCAGCGTAACAGACAACTATGGCTACACCTTC.